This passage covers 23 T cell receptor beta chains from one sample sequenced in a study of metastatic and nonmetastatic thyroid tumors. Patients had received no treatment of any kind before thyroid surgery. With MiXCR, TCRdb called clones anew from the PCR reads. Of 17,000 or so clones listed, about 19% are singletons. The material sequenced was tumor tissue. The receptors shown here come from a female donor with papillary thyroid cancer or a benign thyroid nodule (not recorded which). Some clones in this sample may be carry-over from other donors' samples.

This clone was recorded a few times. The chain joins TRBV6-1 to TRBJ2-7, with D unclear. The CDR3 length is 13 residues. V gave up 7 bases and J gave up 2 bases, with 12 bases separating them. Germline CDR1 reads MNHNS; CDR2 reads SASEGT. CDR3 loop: CASTHTGTYEQYF. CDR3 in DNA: TGTGCCAGCACTCACACTGGAACCTACGAGCAGTACTTC.

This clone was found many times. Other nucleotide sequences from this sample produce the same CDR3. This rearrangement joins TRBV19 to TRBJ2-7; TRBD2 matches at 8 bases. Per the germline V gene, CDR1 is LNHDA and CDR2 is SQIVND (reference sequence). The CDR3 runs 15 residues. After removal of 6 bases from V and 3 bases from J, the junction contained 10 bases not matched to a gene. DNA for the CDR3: TGTGCCAGTAGCCTCCCGGGACTAGGTATCTACGAGCAGTACTTC. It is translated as CASSLPGLGIYEQYF.

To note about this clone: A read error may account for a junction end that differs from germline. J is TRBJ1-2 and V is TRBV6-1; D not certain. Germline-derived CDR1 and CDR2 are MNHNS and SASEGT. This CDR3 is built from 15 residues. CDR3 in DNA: TGTGCCAGCAGTGGCGAAGTGGATCCCTTGTATGGCTACATCTTC. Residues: CASSGEVDPLYGYIF.

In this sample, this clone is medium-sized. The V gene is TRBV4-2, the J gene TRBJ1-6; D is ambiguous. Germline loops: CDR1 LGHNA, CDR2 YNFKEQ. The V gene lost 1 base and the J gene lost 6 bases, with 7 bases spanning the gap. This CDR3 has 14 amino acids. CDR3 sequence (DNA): TGTGCCAGCAGCCAAGGGGTCACTAATTCACCCCTCCACTTT. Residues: CASSQGVTNSPLHF.

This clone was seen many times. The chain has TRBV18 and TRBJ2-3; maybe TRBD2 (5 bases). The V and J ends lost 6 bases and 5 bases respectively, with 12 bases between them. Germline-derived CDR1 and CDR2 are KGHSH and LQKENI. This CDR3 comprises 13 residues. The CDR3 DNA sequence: TGTGCCAGCTCCCGCACCGGGGAAGATACGCAGTATTTT. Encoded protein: CASSRTGEDTQYF.

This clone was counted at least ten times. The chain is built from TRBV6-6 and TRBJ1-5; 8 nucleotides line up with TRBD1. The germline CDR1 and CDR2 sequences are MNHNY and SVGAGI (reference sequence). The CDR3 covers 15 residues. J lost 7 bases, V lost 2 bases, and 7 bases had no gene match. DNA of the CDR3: TGTGCCAGCAGTTACCAGGGGGCAGGGGACCAGCCCCAGCATTTT. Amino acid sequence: CASSYQGAGDQPQHF.

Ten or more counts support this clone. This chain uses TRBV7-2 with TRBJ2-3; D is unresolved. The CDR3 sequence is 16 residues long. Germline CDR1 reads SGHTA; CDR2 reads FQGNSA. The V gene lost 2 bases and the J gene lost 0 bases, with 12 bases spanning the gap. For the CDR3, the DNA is TGTGCCAGCAGCTTACGGCGCTCTTCTAGCACAGATACGCAGTATTTT. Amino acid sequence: CASSLRRSSSTDTQYF.

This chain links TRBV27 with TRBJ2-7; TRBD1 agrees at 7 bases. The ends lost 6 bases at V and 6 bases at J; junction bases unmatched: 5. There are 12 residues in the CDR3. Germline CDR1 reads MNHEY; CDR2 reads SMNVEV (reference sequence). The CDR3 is CASSQRQGEQYF. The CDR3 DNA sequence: TGTGCCAGCAGCCAACGACAGGGCGAGCAGTACTTC.

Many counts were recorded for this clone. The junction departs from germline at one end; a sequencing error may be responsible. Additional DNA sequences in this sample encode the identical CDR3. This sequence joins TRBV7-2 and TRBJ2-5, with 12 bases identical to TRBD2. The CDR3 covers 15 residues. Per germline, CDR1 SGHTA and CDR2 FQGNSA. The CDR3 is CASRPTSGSWETQYF. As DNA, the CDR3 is TGTGCCAGCAGGCCGACTAGCGGGAGTTGGGAGACTCAGTACTTC.

CDR3 coding DNA: TGCGCCAGCAGCTGGGGGCGGCAGACCCAAGAGACCCAGTACTTC. Its protein product is CASSWGRQTQETQYF. This chain links TRBV5-1 with TRBJ2-5, with D tentatively TRBD1 (6 bases). Germline CDR1 SGHRS, CDR2 YFSETQ. V lost 3 bases and J 1 base, leaving 13 bases between the germline ends. This CDR3 contains 15 residues.

CDR3 loop: CSARTRRTGSNYGYTF. CDR3 DNA sequence: TGCAGTGCTAGAACAAGGAGGACAGGATCTAACTATGGCTACACCTTC. The chain recombines TRBV20-1 with TRBJ1-2, with TRBD1 identical over 7 bases. The CDR3 runs to 16 residues. The V gene's germline CDR1 is DFQATT and CDR2 SNEGSKA (reference sequence). After removal of 2 bases from V and 0 bases from J, the junction contained 9 bases not matched to a gene.

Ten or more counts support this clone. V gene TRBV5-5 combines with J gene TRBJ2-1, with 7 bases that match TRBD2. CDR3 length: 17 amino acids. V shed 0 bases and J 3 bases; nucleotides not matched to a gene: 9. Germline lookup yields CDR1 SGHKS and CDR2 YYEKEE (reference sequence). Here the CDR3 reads CASSLAWEGSGYNEQFF. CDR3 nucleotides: TGTGCCAGCAGCTTGGCCTGGGAGGGCTCGGGCTACAATGAGCAGTTCTTC.

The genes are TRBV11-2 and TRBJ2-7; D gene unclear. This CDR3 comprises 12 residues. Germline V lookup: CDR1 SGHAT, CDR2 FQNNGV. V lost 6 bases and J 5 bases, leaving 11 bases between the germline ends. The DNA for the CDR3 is TGTGCCAGCAGTCATACCGAGGACGAGCAGTACGTC. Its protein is CASSHTEDEQYV.

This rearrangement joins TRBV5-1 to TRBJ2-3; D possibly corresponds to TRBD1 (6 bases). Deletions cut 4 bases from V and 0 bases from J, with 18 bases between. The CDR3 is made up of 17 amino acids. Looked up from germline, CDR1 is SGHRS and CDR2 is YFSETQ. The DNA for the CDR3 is TGCGCCAGCAGCAGGGGTACCGGGACATCTAGCACAGATACGCAGTATTTT. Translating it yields CASSRGTGTSSTDTQYF.

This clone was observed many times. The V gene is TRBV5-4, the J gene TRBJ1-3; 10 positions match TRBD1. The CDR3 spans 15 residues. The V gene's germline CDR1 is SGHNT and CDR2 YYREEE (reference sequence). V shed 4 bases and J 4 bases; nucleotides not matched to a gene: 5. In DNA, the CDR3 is TGTGCCAGCAGCGTCGACAGGGGGCTAGGAAACACCATATATTTT. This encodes CASSVDRGLGNTIYF.

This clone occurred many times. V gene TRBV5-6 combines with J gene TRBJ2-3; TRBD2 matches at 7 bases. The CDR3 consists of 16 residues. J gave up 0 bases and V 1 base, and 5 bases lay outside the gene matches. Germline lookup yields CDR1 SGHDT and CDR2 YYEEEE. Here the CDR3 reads CASSLLRTRSTDTQYF. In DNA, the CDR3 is TGTGCCAGCAGCTTGTTAAGGACTAGAAGCACAGATACGCAGTATTTT.

The CDR3 is CASSLGTSFSYEQYF. As DNA, the CDR3 is TGCGCCAGCAGCTTGGGAACCTCCTTCTCCTACGAGCAGTACTTC. The chain recombines TRBV5-1 with TRBJ2-7, with D uncertain. The germline V gene encodes CDR1 SGHRS and CDR2 YFSETQ. This CDR3 region has 15 residues. V lost 0 bases and J lost 0, with 10 bases in between.

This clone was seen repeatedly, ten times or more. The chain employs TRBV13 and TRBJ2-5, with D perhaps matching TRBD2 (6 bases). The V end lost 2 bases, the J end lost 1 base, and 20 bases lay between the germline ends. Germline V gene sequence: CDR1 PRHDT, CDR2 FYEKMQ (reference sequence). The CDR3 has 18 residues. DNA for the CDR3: TGTGCCAGCAGCTTAACGGGGTTGGGCAGGGAGGCCCAAGAGACCCAGTACTTC. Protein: CASSLTGLGREAQETQYF.

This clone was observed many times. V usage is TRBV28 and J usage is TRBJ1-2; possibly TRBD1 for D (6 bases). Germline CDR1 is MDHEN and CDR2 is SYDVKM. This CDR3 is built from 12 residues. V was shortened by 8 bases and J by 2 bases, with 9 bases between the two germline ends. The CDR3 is CASAGHNYGYTF. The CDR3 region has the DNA TGTGCCAGCGCGGGACACAACTATGGCTACACCTTC.

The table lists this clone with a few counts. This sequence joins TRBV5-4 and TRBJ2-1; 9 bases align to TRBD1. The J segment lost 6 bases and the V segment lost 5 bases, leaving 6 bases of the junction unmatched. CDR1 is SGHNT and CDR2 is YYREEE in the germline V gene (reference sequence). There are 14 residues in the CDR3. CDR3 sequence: CASSFGQGFNEQFF. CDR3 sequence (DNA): TGTGCCAGCAGTTTCGGACAGGGGTTCAATGAGCAGTTCTTC.

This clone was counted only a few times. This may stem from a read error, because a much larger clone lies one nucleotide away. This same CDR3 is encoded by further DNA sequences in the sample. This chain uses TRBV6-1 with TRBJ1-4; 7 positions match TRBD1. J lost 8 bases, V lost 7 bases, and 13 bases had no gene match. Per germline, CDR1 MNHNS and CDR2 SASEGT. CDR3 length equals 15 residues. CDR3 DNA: TGTGCCAGCACCAAGAGACAGGGTCAAGGGGAAAAACTGTTTTTT. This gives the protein CASTKRQGQGEKLFF.

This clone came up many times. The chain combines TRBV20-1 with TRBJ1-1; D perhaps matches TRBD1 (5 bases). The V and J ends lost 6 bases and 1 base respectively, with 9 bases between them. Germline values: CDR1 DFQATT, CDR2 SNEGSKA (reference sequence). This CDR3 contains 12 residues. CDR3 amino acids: CSATGGNTEAFF. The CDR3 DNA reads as TGCAGTGCCACGGGGGGGAACACTGAAGCTTTCTTT.

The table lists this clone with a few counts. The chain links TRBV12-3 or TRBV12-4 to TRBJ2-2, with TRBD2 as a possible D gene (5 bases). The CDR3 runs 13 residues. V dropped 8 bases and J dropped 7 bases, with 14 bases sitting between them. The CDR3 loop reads CASHINRDGELFF. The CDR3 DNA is TGTGCCAGCCATATTAATCGGGACGGGGAGCTGTTTTTT.